This TCR beta chain appears in the sequencing data of a study of blood T cell repertoires in COVID-19. Whole-study context: Sample material is recorded as cDNA or gDNA derived from T cells, B-cell-depleted T cells, or PBMCs.

Sequenced by immunoSEQ multiplex PCR; TCRdb stores in-frame clones only, minus some. The sample includes roughly 200,000 clones, around 84% of them seen just once. The CDR3 consists of 20 residues. Germline values: CDR1 LGHNA, CDR2 YNFKEQ. The J segment lost 4 bases and the V segment lost 2 bases, leaving 20 bases of the junction unmatched. The sequenced material came from peripheral blood. The gene calls are TRBV4-2 and TRBJ1-3, with 7 positions matching TRBD1. This receptor was identified in a human donor in a cohort sampled during active COVID-19. CDR3 loop: CASSQRLMVGQVISGNTIYF. CDR3 DNA: TGTGCCAGCAGCCAAAGGTTAATGGTCGGACAGGTGATTTCCGGAAACACCATATATTTT.